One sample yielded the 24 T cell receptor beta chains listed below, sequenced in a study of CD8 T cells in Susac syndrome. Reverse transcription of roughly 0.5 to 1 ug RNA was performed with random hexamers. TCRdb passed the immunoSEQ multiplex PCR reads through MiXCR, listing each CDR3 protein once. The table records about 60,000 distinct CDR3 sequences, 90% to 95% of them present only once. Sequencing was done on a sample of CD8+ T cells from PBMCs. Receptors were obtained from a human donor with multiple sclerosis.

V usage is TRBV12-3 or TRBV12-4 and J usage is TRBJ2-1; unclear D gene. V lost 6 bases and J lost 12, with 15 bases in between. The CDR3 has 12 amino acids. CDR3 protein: CASRPGEGGQFF. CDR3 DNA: TGTGCCAGCAGACCAGGCGAAGGCGGGCAGTTCTTC.

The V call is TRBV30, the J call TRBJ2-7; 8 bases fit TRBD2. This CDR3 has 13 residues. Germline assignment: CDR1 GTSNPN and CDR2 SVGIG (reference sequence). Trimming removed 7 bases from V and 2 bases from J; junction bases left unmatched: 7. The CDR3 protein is CALKAGVPYEQYF. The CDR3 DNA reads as TGTGCCTTGAAAGCGGGGGTCCCCTACGAGCAGTACTTC.

CDR3: CASSGQNTIYF. As DNA, the CDR3 is TGTGCCAGCAGCGGCCAGAACACCATATATTTT. The rearrangement links TRBV5-6 to TRBJ1-3, with unresolved D. Trimming stripped 4 bases from V and 7 bases from J, with 6 bases between. The germline CDR1 and CDR2 sequences are SGHDT and YYEEEE. This CDR3 is built from 11 residues.

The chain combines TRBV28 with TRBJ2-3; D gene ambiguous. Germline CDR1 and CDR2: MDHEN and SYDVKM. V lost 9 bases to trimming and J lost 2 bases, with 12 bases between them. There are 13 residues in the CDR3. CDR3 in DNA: TGTGCCAGTCGACTGGGGTACACAGATACGCAGTATTTT. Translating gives CASRLGYTDTQYF.

The CDR3 protein is CASSVALTENYGYTF. DNA for the CDR3: TGTGCCAGCAGCGTAGCGTTGACAGAAAACTATGGCTACACCTTC. This chain uses TRBV9 with TRBJ1-2, with D possibly being TRBD1 (5 bases). V lost 0 bases and J lost 2, with 11 bases in between. The CDR3 consists of 15 residues. The germline gives CDR1 SGDLS, CDR2 YYNGEE.

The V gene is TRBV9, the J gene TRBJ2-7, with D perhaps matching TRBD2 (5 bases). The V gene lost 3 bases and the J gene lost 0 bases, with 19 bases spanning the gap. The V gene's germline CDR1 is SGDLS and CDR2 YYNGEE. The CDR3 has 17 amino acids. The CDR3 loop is CASSDNPQEDASYEQYF. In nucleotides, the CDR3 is TGTGCCAGCAGCGATAACCCCCAGGAGGACGCCTCCTACGAGCAGTACTTC.

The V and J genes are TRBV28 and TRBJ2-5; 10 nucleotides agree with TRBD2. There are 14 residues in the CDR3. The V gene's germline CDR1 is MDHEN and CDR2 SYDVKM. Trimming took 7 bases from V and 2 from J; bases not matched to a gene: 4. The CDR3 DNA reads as TGTGCCAGCATGTGGACTAGCGGACAAGAGACCCAGTACTTC. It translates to CASMWTSGQETQYF.

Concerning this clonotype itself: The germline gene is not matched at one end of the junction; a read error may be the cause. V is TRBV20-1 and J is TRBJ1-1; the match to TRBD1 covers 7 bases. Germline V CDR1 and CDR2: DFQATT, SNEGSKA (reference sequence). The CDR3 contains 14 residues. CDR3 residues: CSGRRTGENTEAFF. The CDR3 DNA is TGCAGTGGTAGAAGGACAGGCGAGAACACTGAAGCTTTCTTT.

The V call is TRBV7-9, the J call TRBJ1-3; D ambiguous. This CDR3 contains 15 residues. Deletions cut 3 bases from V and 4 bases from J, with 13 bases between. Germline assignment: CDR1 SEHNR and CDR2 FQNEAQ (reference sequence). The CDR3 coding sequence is TGTGCCAGCAGCTTGGTGACGGGAACGGGAAACACCATATATTTT. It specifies CASSLVTGTGNTIYF.

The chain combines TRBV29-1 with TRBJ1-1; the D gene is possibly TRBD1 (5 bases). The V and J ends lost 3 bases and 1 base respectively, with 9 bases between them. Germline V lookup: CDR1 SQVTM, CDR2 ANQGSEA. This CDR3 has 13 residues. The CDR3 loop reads CSVDVTGNTEAFF. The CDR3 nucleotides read TGCAGCGTTGATGTTACAGGGAACACTGAAGCTTTCTTT. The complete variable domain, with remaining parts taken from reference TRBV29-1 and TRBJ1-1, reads SAVISQKPSRDICQRGTSLTIQCQVDSQVTMMFWYRQQPGQSLTLIATANQGSEATYESGFVIDKFPISRPNLTFSTLTVSNMSPEDSSIYLCSVDVTGNTEAFFGQGTRLTVV.

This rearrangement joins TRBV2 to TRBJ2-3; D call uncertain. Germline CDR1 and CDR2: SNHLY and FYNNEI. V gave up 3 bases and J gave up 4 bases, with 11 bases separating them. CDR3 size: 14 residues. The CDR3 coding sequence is TGTGCCAGCAGTGATAAGGTAGTACCAGATACGCAGTATTTT. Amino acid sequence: CASSDKVVPDTQYF.

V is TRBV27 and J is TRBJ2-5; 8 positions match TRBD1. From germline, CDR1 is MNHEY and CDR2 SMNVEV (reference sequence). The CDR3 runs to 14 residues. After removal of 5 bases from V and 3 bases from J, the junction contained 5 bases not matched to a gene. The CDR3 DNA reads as TGTGCCAGCAGTCAACAGGGGGAAAAAGAGACCCAGTACTTC. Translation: CASSQQGEKETQYF.

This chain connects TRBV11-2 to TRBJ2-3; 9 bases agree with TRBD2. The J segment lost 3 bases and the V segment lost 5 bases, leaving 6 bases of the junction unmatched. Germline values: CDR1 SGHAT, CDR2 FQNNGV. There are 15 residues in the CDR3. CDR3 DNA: TGTGCCAGCAGCCCGGGAGCGGGAGGTACAGATACGCAGTATTTT. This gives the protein CASSPGAGGTDTQYF.

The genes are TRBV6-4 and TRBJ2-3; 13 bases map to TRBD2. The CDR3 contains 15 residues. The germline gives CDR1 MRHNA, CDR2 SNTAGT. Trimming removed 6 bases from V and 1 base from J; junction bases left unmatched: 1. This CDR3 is CASSGLAGGTDTQYF. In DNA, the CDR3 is TGTGCCAGCAGCGGACTAGCGGGGGGCACAGATACGCAGTATTTT.

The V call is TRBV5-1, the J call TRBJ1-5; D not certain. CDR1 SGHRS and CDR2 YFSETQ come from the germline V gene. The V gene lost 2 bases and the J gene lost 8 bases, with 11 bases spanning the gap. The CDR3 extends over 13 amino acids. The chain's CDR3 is CASSFEGDKPQHF. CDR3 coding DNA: TGCGCCAGCAGCTTCGAGGGCGACAAGCCCCAGCATTTT.

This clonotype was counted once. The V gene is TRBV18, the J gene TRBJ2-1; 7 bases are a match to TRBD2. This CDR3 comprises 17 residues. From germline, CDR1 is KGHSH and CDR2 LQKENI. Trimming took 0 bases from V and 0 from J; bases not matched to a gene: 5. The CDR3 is CASSPPSAGASYNEQFF. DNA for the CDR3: TGTGCCAGCTCACCACCCAGCGCGGGAGCCTCCTACAATGAGCAGTTCTTC. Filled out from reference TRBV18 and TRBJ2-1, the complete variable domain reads NAGVMQNPRHLVRRRGQEARLRCSPMKGHSHVYWYRQLPEEGLKFMVYLQKENIIDESGMPKERFSAEFPKEGPSILRIQQVVRGDSAAYFCASSPPSAGASYNEQFFGPGTRLTVL.

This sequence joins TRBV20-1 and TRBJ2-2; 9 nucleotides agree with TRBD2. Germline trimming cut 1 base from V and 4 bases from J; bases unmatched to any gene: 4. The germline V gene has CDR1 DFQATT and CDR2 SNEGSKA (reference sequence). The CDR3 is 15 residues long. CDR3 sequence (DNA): TGCAGTGCTAGAGTTTTAGCGGGAGTCACCGGGGAGCTGTTTTTT. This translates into CSARVLAGVTGELFF.

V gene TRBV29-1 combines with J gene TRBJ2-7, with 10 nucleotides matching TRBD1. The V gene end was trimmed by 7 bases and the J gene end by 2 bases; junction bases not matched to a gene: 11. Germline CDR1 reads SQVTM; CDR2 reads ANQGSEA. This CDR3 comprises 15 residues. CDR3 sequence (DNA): TGCAGCGCCGTGGGCCCGGGACAGGGGACCTACGAGCAGTACTTC. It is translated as CSAVGPGQGTYEQYF.

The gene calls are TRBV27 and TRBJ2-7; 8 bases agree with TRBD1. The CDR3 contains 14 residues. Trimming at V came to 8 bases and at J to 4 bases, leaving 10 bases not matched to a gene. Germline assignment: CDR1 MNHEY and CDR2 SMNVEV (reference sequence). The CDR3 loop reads CASSEPGGMYEQYF. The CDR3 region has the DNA TGTGCCAGCTCCGAGCCAGGGGGCATGTACGAGCAGTACTTC.

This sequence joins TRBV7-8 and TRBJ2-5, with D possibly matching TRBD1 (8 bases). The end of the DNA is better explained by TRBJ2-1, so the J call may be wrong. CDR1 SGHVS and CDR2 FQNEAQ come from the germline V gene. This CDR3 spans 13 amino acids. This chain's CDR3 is CASSTGGRAPQFF. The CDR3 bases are TGTGCCAGCAGCACAGGGGGGAGGGCTCCCCAGTTCTTC.

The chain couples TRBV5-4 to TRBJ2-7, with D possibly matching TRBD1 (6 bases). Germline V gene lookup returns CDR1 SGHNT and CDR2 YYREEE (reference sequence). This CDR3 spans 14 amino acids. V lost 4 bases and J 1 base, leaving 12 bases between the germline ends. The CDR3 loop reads CASSTIQGSYEQYF. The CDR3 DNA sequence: TGTGCCAGCAGCACCATCCAGGGGTCCTACGAGCAGTACTTC.

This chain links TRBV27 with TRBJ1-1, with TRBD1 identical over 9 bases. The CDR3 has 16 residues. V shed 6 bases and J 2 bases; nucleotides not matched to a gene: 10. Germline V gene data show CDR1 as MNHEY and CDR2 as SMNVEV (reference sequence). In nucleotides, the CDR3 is TGTGCCAGCAGGGGCCTTAACAGGGGGCTCAACACTGAAGCTTTCTTT. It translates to CASRGLNRGLNTEAFF.

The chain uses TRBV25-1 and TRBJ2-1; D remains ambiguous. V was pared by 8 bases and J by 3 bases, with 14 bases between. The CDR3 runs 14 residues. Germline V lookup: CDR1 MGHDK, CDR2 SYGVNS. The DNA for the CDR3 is TGTGCCAGCCTGAAGGGCCAGGACTACAATGAGCAGTTCTTC. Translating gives CASLKGQDYNEQFF.

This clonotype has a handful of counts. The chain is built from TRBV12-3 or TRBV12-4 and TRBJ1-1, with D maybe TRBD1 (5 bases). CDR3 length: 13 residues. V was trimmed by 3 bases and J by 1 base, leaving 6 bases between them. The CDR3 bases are TGTGCCAGCAGTTTGACAGCGAACACTGAAGCTTTCTTT. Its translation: CASSLTANTEAFF.